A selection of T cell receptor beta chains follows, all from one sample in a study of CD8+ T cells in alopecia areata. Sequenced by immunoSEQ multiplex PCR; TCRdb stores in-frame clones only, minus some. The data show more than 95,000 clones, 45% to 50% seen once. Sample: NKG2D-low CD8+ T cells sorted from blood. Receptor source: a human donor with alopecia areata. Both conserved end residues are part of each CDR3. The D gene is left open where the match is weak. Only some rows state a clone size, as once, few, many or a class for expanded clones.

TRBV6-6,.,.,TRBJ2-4,TGTGCCAGCAGCCTTGAGGTAGCGGACATTCAGTACTTC,CASSLEVADIQYF
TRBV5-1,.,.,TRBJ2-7,TGCGCCAGCAGCGGCATGGACAAACCGTACGAGCAGTACTTC,CASSGMDKPYEQYF
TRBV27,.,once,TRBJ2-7,TGTGCCAGCAGTTTTGGGGTCCTCGACGAGCAGTACTTC,CASSFGVLDEQYF
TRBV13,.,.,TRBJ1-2,TGTGCCAGCAGCTTGGGGCTAGTAGGCTACACCTTC,CASSLGLVGYTF
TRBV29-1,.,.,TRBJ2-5,TGCAGCCTAACCGGAGGAGAAGAGACCCAGTACTTC,CSLTGGEETQYF
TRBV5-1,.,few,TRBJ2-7,TGCGCCAGCACCAATTCCTACGAGCAGTACTTC,CASTNSYEQYF
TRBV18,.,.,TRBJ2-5,TGTGCCAGCTCACCGGGAGAGACCCAGTACTTC,CASSPGETQYF
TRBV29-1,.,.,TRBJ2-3,TGCAGCGTTCGCGGAAGGGCAGATACGCAGTATTTT,CSVRGRADTQYF
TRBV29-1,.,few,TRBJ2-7,TGCAGCGTTGAAGATCCCAACGGGAGAGGTTCCGAGCAGTACTTC,CSVEDPNGRGSEQYF
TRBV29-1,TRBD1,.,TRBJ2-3,TGCAGCGTTGTCTTACCTCGGGACAGTAGCACAGATACGCAGTATTTT,CSVVLPRDSSTDTQYF
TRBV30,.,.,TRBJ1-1,TGTGCCTGGATTCGGACAGAAAACACTGAAGCTTTCTTT,CAWIRTENTEAFF
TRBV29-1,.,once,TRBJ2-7,TGCAGCGTCGTGGACCCCGAAGGAGGCGAGCAGTACTTC,CSVVDPEGGEQYF
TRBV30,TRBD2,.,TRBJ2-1,TGTGCCTGGAGCCCCAGTGGGCTAGCGGGGACCCATCTAGATGAGCAGTTCTTC,CAWSPSGLAGTHLDEQFF
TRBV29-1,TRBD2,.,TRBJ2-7,TGCAGCGTTGAAGGGACTAGTAACGAGCAGTACTTC,CSVEGTSNEQYF
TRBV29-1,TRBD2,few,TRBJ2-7,TGCAGCGTTGAAGGACTAGCGGGCACCTACGAGCAGTACTTC,CSVEGLAGTYEQYF
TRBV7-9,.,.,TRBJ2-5,TGTGCCAGCAGCCCCAGAGAGACCCAGTACTTC,CASSPRETQYF
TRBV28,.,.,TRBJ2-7,TGTGCCAGCAGTTTTCCCTCATCCGGGTTCCAGACCCTGACCTACGAGCAGTACTTC,CASSFPSSGFQTLTYEQYF
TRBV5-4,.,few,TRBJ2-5,TGTGCCAGCAGCCAGTCGGGGGGCCCCCAAGAGACCCAGTACTTC,CASSQSGGPQETQYF
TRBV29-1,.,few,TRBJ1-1,TGCAGCGTTGTTACCCAAGAAGCTTTCTTT,CSVVTQEAFF
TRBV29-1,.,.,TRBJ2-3,TGCAGCGTTGGGGGGATTCCCGCGTATTTT,CSVGGIPAYF
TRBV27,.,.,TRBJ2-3,TGTGCCAGCAGTCCGCCCTCAGATACGCAGTATTTT,CASSPPSDTQYF
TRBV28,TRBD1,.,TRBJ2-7,TGTGCCAGCACCGACCCGGGACAGGAATACGAGCAGTACTTC,CASTDPGQEYEQYF
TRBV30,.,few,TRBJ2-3,TGTGCCTGGAGTTCTGGGCCCGGGGCAGATACGCAGTATTTT,CAWSSGPGADTQYF
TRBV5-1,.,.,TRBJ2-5,TGCGCCAGCAGCAAGGCAGGCCTGGAGACCCAGTACTTC,CASSKAGLETQYF
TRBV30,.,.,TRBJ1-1,TGTGCCTGGATTTTTCAGGGCCAACACACTGAAGCTTTCTTT,CAWIFQGQHTEAFF
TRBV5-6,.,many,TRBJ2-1,TGTGCCAGCAGCTGGTCGGTTGAGCAGTTCTTC,CASSWSVEQFF
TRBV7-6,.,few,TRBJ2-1,TGTGCCAGCAGCCGTGAGGGCAGAAGCTCCTACAATGAGCAGTTCTTC,CASSREGRSSYNEQFF
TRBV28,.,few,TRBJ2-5,TGTGCCAGCAGTTTAGGGGGATCGGAGACCCAGTACTTC,CASSLGGSETQYF
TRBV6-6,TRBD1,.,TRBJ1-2,TGTGCCAGCGGGGGACAGGCGACCTACACCTTC,CASGGQATYTF
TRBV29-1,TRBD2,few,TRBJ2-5,TGCAGCGTTGAAGGTCTAGCGGGAGTTATCATCCAAGAGACCCAGTACTTC,CSVEGLAGVIIQETQYF
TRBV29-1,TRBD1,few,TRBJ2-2,TGCAGCGTTGAAGATTGGACAGGGGAGGGAACCGGGGAGCTGTTTTTT,CSVEDWTGEGTGELFF
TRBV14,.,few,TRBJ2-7,TGTGCCAGCAGCCAGGACTCGGACACCGGTTCCCACGAGCAGTACTTC,CASSQDSDTGSHEQYF
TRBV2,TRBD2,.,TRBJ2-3,TGTGCCAGCAGTGAGGTTCCGAGCGGGACGGAAATGCAGTATTTT,CASSEVPSGTEMQYF
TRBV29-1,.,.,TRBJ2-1,TGCAGCGTTGTGGACGTAAGCTCCTACAATGAGCAGTTCTTC,CSVVDVSSYNEQFF
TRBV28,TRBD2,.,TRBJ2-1,TGTGCCAGCAGTTTAACTAGCGGGAACGATGAGCAGTTCTTC,CASSLTSGNDEQFF
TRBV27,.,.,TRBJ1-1,TGTGCCAGCAAGGGGAACACTGAAGCTTTCTTT,CASKGNTEAFF
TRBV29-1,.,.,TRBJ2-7,TGCAGCGTTGAGAACCCGGGAGTCTACGAGCAGTACTTC,CSVENPGVYEQYF
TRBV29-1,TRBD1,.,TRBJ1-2,TGCAGCGTTGGGCCGGGACAGGGGGAAGGCTACACCTTC,CSVGPGQGEGYTF
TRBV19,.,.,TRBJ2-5,TGTGCCAGTAAGGACGGGATGGGGGAGACCCAGTACTTC,CASKDGMGETQYF
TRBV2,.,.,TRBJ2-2,TGTGCCAGCACGTCCAATCGACTAGTGGCAAACACCGGGGAGCTGTTTTTT,CASTSNRLVANTGELFF
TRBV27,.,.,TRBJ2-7,TGTGCCAGCCGGTCCCTCTCCTACGAGCAGTACTTC,CASRSLSYEQYF
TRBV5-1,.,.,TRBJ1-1,TGCGCCAGCAGCTTTCGGACGATGAACACTGAAGCTTTCTTT,CASSFRTMNTEAFF
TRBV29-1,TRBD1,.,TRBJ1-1,TGCAGCGTCCTGACAGGGTCGGATGAAGCTTTCTTT,CSVLTGSDEAFF
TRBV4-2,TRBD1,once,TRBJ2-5,TGTGCCAGCAGCCAAGACGATGCTACAGGGGACGAGACCCAGTACTTC,CASSQDDATGDETQYF
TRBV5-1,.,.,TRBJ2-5,TGCGCCAGCAGCTACCCGCTCCAGGAGACCCAGTACTTC,CASSYPLQETQYF
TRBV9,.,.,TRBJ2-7,TGTGCCAGCAGCGCGGGGGACAGAACCTACGAGCAGTACTTC,CASSAGDRTYEQYF
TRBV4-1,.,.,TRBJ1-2,TGCGCCAGTTTCGAAAGGGGCTACACCTTC,CASFERGYTF
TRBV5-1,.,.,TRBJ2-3,TGCGCCAGCAATCGGGGGGATACGCAGTATTTT,CASNRGDTQYF
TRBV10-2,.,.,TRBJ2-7,TGCGCCAGCCTGGACGGCTGGAAGCAGTACTTC,CASLDGWKQYF
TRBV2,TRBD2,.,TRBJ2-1,TGTGCCAGCCCCGGACTAGTCGGGAATGAGCAGTTCTTC,CASPGLVGNEQFF
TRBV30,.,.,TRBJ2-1,TGTGCCTGGGTGGCCGGGACATCGCAGTTCTTC,CAWVAGTSQFF